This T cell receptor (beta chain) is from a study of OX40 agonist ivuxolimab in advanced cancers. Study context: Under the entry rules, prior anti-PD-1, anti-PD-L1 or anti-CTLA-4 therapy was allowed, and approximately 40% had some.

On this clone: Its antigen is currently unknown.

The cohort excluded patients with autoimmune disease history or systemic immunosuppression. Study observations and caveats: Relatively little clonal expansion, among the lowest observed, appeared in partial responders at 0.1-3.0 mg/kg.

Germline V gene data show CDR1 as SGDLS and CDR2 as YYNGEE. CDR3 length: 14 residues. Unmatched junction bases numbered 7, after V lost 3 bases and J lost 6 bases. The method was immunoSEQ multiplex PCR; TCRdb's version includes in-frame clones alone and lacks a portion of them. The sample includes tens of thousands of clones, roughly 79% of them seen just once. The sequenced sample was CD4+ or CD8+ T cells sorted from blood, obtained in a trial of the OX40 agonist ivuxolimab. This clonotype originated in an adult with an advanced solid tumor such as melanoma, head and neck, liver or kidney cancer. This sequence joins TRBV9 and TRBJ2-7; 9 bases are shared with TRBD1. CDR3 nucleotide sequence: TGTGCCAGCAGCGCCCCCGGGACAGGGTTCGAGCAGTACTTC. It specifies CASSAPGTGFEQYF.